This is a list of T cell receptor beta chains from one sample in a study of blood T cell repertoires in COVID-19. The protocol was immunoSEQ multiplex PCR, while the TCRdb copy is restricted to in-frame clones and leaves out a portion. The data hold 350,000 to 450,000 clones, with 80% to 90% observed a single time. The specimen sequenced was PBMCs or T cells enriched from blood (not recorded which). The receptors here all came from a man younger than 45 who had recovered from COVID-19. Each CDR3 is given with its conserved first and last residue. Each record gives: V gene, clone size, J gene, D gene, CDR3 DNA, CDR3 protein. The D gene is left open where the match is weak. For some rows the clone size is stated as once, few or many, or as a class when expanded; others skip it.

TRBV12-5	-	TRBJ2-5	-	TGTGCTAGTGCCTCGGCCCAGGTATCGATACAAGAGACCCAGTACTTC	CASASAQVSIQETQYF
TRBV10-3	-	TRBJ1-1	TRBD1	TGTGCCATCAGTGAAGGGACAGGGGGTAACGGCGACACTGAAGCTTTCTTT	CAISEGTGGNGDTEAFF
TRBV7-9	-	TRBJ1-5	-	TGTGCCAGCACCGACAGTTATAGCAATCAGCCCCAGCATTTT	CASTDSYSNQPQHF
TRBV7-9	-	TRBJ1-2	-	TGTGCCAGCAGCTCCCCACCTCCTATAGCCGAAGGGGATGGCTACACCTTC	CASSSPPPIAEGDGYTF
TRBV7-9	-	TRBJ2-5	-	TGTGCCAGCACCCAGGGGGAGACCCAGTACTTC	CASTQGETQYF
TRBV18	-	TRBJ1-4	-	TGTGCCAGCTCACCTTCAGTTGGCGAAAAACTGTTTTTT	CASSPSVGEKLFF
TRBV19	once	TRBJ1-5	TRBD1	TGTGCCAGTAGTATAGTGGACAGGGGGCGGTCCTGGTTCGGTCAGCCCCAGCATTTT	CASSIVDRGRSWFGQPQHF
TRBV6-5	-	TRBJ2-7	-	TGTGCCAGCAGTTACTCTTACAGGGAAAACGAGCAGTACTTC	CASSYSYRENEQYF
TRBV5-1	-	TRBJ2-5	-	TGCGCCAGCAGCTTGCAACGGGATAAAGAGACCCAGTACTTC	CASSLQRDKETQYF
TRBV5-8	once	TRBJ1-2	-	TGTGCCAGCAGCTTGGACAGGCGGACCTATGGCTACACCTTC	CASSLDRRTYGYTF
TRBV6-1	-	TRBJ2-7	TRBD1	TGTGCCAGCAGTGCAAGAGGGACAGGGGATTCCTACGAGCAGTACTTC	CASSARGTGDSYEQYF
TRBV30	-	TRBJ2-7	TRBD1	TGTGCCTGGAGTCCACCCCAGGGGGCGCGGGGCGAGCAGTACTTC	CAWSPPQGARGEQYF
TRBV27	once	TRBJ2-7	TRBD2	TGTGCCAGCAGACCTGCAATTAGCGGGCCCTCCTACGAGCAGTACTTC	CASRPAISGPSYEQYF
TRBV19	-	TRBJ2-1	-	TGTGCCAGTAGACAGGGAAGAAATGAGCAGTTCTTC	CASRQGRNEQFF
TRBV4-2	few	TRBJ2-7	-	TGTGCCAGCAGCCAAGATTTCGAGTCTCCGGGGGAGCAGTACTTC	CASSQDFESPGEQYF
TRBV27	-	TRBJ2-1	TRBD2	TGTGCCAGCACCCCCTGGGGGGGAGGGGCCTACAATGAGCAGTTCTTC	CASTPWGGGAYNEQFF
TRBV28	-	TRBJ1-5	-	TGTGCCAGCAGTCACAGGGTCTGGGGTCAGCCCCAGCATTTT	CASSHRVWGQPQHF
TRBV9	-	TRBJ2-3	TRBD2	TGTGCCAGCAGCGTACGCGGGAGTGGGGATACGCAGTATTTT	CASSVRGSGDTQYF
TRBV28	-	TRBJ1-1	-	TGTGCCAGCAGTTGGACTCTCCTGGACACTGAAGCTTTCTTT	CASSWTLLDTEAFF
TRBV19	once	TRBJ2-2	TRBD2	TGTGCCAGTAGAGATGCTAGCGGGAGCAAGGCCGGGGAGCTGTTTTTT	CASRDASGSKAGELFF
TRBV11-1	-	TRBJ1-1	-	TGTGCCAGCAGCCAAGGGGGTCGGAACACTGAAGCTTTCTTT	CASSQGGRNTEAFF
TRBV12-5	-	TRBJ1-2	TRBD1	TGTGCTAGTGGCCTACCGGGACAGCGATATGGCTACACCTTC	CASGLPGQRYGYTF
TRBV18	-	TRBJ1-4	TRBD1	TGTGCCAGCTCACCATCAGGACAGGGGCTTGAAAAACTGTTTTTT	CASSPSGQGLEKLFF
TRBV2	-	TRBJ1-1	-	TGTGCCAGCAGTGCCCGGACAGCGAACACTGAAGCTTTCTTT	CASSARTANTEAFF
TRBV11-2	-	TRBJ2-4	-	TGTGCCAGCAGCTTAGCTCAGGGATTAGCCAAAAACATTCAGTACTTC	CASSLAQGLAKNIQYF
TRBV11-2	-	TRBJ2-2	-	TGTGCCAGCAGCTTAGTAGAGGAGCTGTTTTTT	CASSLVEELFF
TRBV27	-	TRBJ2-2	-	TGTGCCAGCAGTATCAGGACAGTGACCACCGGGGAGCTGTTTTTT	CASSIRTVTTGELFF
TRBV20-1	-	TRBJ1-2	TRBD1	TGCAGTGCTAGAGGGGCAGGGGGAAACACCTTC	CSARGAGGNTF
TRBV28	-	TRBJ2-2	TRBD1	TGTGCCAGCAGGACCACAGGGGGCAGGACCGGGGAGCTGTTTTTT	CASRTTGGRTGELFF
TRBV19	-	TRBJ1-2	-	TGTGCCAGTAAAGACCCGGGGAAGAATCCTGTTGGTGGCTACACCTTC	CASKDPGKNPVGGYTF
TRBV24-1	-	TRBJ2-5	-	TGTGCCACCAGTGATCCGTATGGCGAGACCCAGTACTTC	CATSDPYGETQYF
TRBV30	-	TRBJ1-1	TRBD1	TGTGCCCGACGGGACAGTTTGAACACTGAAGCTTTCTTT	CARRDSLNTEAFF
TRBV7-3	-	TRBJ1-1	TRBD1	TGTGCCAGCAGTCCCGACAGGGGGCGTAGAGCTTTCTTT	CASSPDRGRRAFF
TRBV3-1/TRBV3-2	once	TRBJ1-5	-	TGTGCCAGCAGCCAAGATATCCGGGAGGATCAGCCCCAGCATTTT	CASSQDIREDQPQHF
TRBV10-3	-	TRBJ2-3	-	TGTGCCATCAGTGAGTCGATGGGGGCAAGTACAGATACGCAGTATTTT	CAISESMGASTDTQYF
TRBV6-5	-	TRBJ2-7	-	TGTGCCAGCAGCAGAGATGGGACACTTTACGAGCAGTACTTC	CASSRDGTLYEQYF
TRBV27	-	TRBJ2-1	-	TGTGCCAGCAGTTTGCCCCCCCTGGCTAGCCGTAACAATGAGCAGTTCTTC	CASSLPPLASRNNEQFF
TRBV15	-	TRBJ2-7	-	TGTGCCACCAGCAACAGCCTTTCCTACGAGCAGTACTTC	CATSNSLSYEQYF
TRBV11-2	-	TRBJ1-6	-	TGTGCCAGCAGCTTAGAGGCAGGGTGGAATTCACCCCTCCACTTT	CASSLEAGWNSPLHF
TRBV25-1	-	TRBJ1-4	-	TGTGCCAGCAGTGAATATCGAGGGTGGACAGTCGATGAAAAACTGTTTTTT	CASSEYRGWTVDEKLFF
TRBV5-1	-	TRBJ1-2	TRBD1	TGCGCCAGCAGCGGAAGACAGGGGGCGGATGGCTACACCTTC	CASSGRQGADGYTF